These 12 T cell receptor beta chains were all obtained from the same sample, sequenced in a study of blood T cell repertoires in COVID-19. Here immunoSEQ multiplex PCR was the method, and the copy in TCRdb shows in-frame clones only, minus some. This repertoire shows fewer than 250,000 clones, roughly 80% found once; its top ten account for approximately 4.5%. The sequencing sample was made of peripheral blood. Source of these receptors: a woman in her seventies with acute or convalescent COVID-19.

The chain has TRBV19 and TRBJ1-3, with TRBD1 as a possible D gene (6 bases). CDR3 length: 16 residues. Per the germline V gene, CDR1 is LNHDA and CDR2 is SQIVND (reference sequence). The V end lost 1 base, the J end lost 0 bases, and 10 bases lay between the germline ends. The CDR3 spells CASSIGDITSGNTIYF. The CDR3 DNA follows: TGTGCCAGTAGTATAGGGGACATTACCTCTGGAAACACCATATATTTT.

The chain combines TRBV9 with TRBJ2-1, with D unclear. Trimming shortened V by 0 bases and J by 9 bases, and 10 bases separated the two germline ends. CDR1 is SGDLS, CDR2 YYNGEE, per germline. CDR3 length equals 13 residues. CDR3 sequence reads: CASSVATNGEQFF. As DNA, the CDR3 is TGTGCCAGCAGCGTAGCTACGAACGGTGAGCAGTTCTTC.

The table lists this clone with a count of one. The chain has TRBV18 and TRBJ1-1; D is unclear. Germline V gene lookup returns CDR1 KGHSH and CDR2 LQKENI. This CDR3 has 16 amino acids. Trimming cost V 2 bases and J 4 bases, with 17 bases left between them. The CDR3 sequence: CASSPMAGERATEAFF. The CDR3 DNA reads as TGTGCCAGCTCACCAATGGCGGGAGAACGAGCCACTGAAGCTTTCTTT. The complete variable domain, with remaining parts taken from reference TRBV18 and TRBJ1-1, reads NAGVMQNPRHLVRRRGQEARLRCSPMKGHSHVYWYRQLPEEGLKFMVYLQKENIIDESGMPKERFSAEFPKEGPSILRIQQVVRGDSAAYFCASSPMAGERATEAFFGQGTRLTVV.

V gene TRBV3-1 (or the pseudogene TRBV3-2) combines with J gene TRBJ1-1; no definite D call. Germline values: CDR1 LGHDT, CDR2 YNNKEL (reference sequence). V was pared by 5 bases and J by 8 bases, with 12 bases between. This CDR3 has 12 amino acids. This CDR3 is CASSGPHLEAFF. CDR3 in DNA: TGTGCCAGCAGCGGCCCCCATTTAGAAGCTTTCTTT.

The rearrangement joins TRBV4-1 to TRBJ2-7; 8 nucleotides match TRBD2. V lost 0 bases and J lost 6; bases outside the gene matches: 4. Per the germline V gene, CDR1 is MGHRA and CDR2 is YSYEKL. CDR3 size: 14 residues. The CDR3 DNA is TGCGCCAGCAGCCAAGATCGGGGGGGCGGCGAGCAGTACTTC. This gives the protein CASSQDRGGGEQYF.

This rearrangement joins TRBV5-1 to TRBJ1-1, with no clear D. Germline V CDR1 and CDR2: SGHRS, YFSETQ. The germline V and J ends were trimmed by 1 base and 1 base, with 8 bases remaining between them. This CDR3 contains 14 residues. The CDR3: CASSLSGSNTEAFF. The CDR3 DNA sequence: TGCGCCAGCAGCTTGTCGGGATCGAACACTGAAGCTTTCTTT. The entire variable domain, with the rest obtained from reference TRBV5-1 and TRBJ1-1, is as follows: KAGVTQTPRYLIKTRGQQVTLSCSPISGHRSVSWYQQTPGQGLQFLFEYFSETQRNKGNFPGRFSGRQFSNSRSEMNVSTLELGDSALYLCASSLSGSNTEAFFGQGTRLTVV.

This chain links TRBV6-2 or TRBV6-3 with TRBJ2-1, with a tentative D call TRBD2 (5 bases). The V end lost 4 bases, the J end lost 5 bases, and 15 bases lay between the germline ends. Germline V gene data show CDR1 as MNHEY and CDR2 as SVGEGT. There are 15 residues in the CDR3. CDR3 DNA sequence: TGTGCCAGCAGTTCTGAACTAGGAGGAAACAATGAGCAGTTCTTC. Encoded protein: CASSSELGGNNEQFF.

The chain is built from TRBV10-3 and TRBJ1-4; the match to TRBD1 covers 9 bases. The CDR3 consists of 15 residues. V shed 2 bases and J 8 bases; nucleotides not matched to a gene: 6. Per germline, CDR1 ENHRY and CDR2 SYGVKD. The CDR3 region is CAISEKTGGNEKLFF. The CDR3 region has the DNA TGTGCCATCAGTGAGAAGACAGGGGGAAACGAAAAACTGTTTTTT.

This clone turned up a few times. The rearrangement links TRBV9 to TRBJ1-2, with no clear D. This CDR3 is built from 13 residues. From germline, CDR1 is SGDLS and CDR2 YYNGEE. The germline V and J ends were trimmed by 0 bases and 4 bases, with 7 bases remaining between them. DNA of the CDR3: TGTGCCAGCAGCGTAGTTCCCGGCTATGGCTACACCTTC. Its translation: CASSVVPGYGYTF.

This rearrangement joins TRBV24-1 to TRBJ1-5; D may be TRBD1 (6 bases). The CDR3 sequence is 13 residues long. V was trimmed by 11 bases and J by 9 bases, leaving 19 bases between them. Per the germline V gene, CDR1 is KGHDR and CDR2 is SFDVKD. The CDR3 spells CAISGTNIGPQHF. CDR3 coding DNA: TGTGCCATCTCCGGGACAAATATTGGGCCCCAGCATTTT.

The CDR3, as DNA: TGTGCCAGCAGCTCGCGTCGGTCTTATTCACCCCTCCACTTT. Protein product: CASSSRRSYSPLHF. This rearrangement joins TRBV7-2 to TRBJ1-6; no clear D gene. The CDR3 spans 14 residues. Germline CDR1 SGHTA, CDR2 FQGNSA. The ends were cut back, 4 bases at V and 8 bases at J, with 12 bases in the middle.

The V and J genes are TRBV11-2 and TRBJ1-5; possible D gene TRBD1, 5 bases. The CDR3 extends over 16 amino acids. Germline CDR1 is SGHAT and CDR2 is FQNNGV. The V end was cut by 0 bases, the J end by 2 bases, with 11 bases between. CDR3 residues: CASSLDSGPRNQPQHF. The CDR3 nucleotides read TGTGCCAGCAGCTTAGATTCAGGGCCTCGCAATCAGCCCCAGCATTTT. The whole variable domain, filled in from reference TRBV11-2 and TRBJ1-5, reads EAGVAQSPRYKIIEKRQSVAFWCNPISGHATLYWYQQILGQGPKLLIQFQNNGVVDDSQLPKDRFSAERLKGVDSTLKIQPAKLEDSAVYLCASSLDSGPRNQPQHFGDGTRLSIL.